This TCR beta chain was obtained from a study of blood T cell repertoires in COVID-19. Whole-study context: From the United States, Italy and Spain came samples of acute and convalescent COVID-19.

The CDR3 totals 14 residues. Germline-derived CDR1 and CDR2 are MNHNY and SVGAGI (reference sequence). The V end was cut by 6 bases, the J end by 3 bases, with 11 bases between. Profiled with immunoSEQ multiplex PCR; TCRdb holds only in-frame clones, not every one. Of 210,000 or so clones in the sample, approximately 85% are singletons; the top ten hold around 5.5%. The J gene is TRBJ1-4, the V gene TRBV6-6; D is possibly TRBD1 (5 bases). The sample consisted of peripheral blood. The receptor's source is a man in his forties or fifties with COVID-19, enrolled during active disease. CDR3 sequence reads: CASRARQPNEKLFF. The CDR3 nucleotides read TGTGCCAGCAGAGCCCGACAGCCTAATGAAAAACTGTTTTTT.